The 17 T cell receptor beta chains below all came from one sample that was sequenced in a study of CD8+CD57+ T cells in acquired aplastic anemia (dated by TCRdb to 2017 to 2018). Instrument on record: Illumina HiSeq 2000. Profiling of TCR beta VDJ combinations and CDR3 sequences used genomic DNA as the template. In TCRdb, the public reads were trimmed at Q25 with fastp and aligned with MiXCR, with productive beta chains retained. CDR3 protein sequences are deduplicated, and each keeps its most common genes and DNA. This sample comprises roughly 200,000 distinct CDR3 sequences, less than 65% of them detected only once. About 44% of the sample belongs to the ten largest clones. Flow cytometry had shown CD8+CD57+ cell expansion in the patients selected for sequencing. Sequences were obtained from sorted CD4+, CD8+, or CD8+CD57+ T cells (not recorded which) from PBMCs. The receptors shown here come from a human donor with aplastic anemia.

A remark on this clonotype: One end of the junction varies from germline; a read error may be responsible. This rearrangement joins TRBV6-2 or TRBV6-3 to TRBJ2-3; D may be TRBD2 (6 bases). In germline, CDR1 is MNHEY, CDR2 SVGEGT. The CDR3 is made up of 14 amino acids. CDR3 residues: CASSYSAGLNTQCF. In DNA form, the CDR3 reads TGTGCCAGCAGTTACTCGGCGGGGCTTAATACGCAGTGTTTT.

The rearrangement joins TRBV2 to TRBJ2-7, with D possibly TRBD2 on 5 matching bases. Trimming took 6 bases from V and 2 from J, leaving 14 bases between them. The CDR3 sequence is 14 residues long. The germline gives CDR1 SNHLY, CDR2 FYNNEI. CDR3 coding DNA: TGTGCCAGCAGCGTAGCGCCCTTGGCCTACGAGCAGTACTTC. The encoded protein is CASSVAPLAYEQYF. The full variable domain, completed using reference TRBV2 and TRBJ2-7, is EPEVTQTPSHQVTQMGQEVILRCVPISNHLYFYWYRQILGQKVEFLVSFYNNEISEKSEIFDDQFSVERPDGSNFTLKIRSTKLEDSAMYFCASSVAPLAYEQYFGPGTRLTVT.

This chain links TRBV29-1 with TRBJ2-4; TRBD1 matches 9 bases. V lost 3 bases, J lost 4 bases, and 1 base stayed unmatched. The CDR3 sequence is 13 residues long. The germline gives CDR1 SQVTM, CDR2 ANQGSEA. CDR3 coding DNA: TGCAGCGTTGAGGGGACAGGGAAAAACATTCAGTACTTC. This codes for CSVEGTGKNIQYF. The entire variable domain, with the rest obtained from reference TRBV29-1 and TRBJ2-4, is as follows: SAVISQKPSRDICQRGTSLTIQCQVDSQVTMMFWYRQQPGQSLTLIATANQGSEATYESGFVIDKFPISRPNLTFSTLTVSNMSPEDSSIYLCSVEGTGKNIQYFGAGTRLSVL.

The chain links TRBV24-1 to TRBJ1-5, with TRBD1 identical over 8 bases. CDR1 KGHDR and CDR2 SFDVKD come from the germline V gene. The trim removed 6 bases at V and 11 bases at J, leaving 17 bases unmatched. The CDR3 has 16 residues. CDR3 nucleotide sequence: TGTGCCACCAGTATAGGACAGGGATCCTCTGGCTTGGCCCAGCATTTT. This encodes CATSIGQGSSGLAQHF.

The chain couples TRBV7-6 to TRBJ1-1, with a tentative D call TRBD1 (5 bases). Trimming shortened V by 1 base and J by 2 bases, and 11 bases separated the two germline ends. There are 15 residues in the CDR3. Germline V lookup: CDR1 SGHVS, CDR2 FNYEAQ. CDR3 sequence: CASSLVGESNTEAFF. CDR3 nucleotide sequence: TGTGCCAGCAGCTTAGTAGGGGAGTCCAACACTGAAGCTTTCTTT.

This clonotype appeared a few times. The chain uses TRBV2 and TRBJ1-6; weak D call: TRBD1 (5 bases). CDR3 length: 15 residues. Germline V CDR1 and CDR2: SNHLY, FYNNEI. V was clipped by 2 bases and J by 5 bases, with 10 bases between them. This CDR3 is CASSERDGDNSPLHF. The CDR3 nucleotides are TGTGCCAGCAGTGAAAGGGACGGAGATAATTCACCCCTCCACTTT.

CDR3 protein: CSANARAGGVKTQYF. The DNA of the CDR3 is TGCAGTGCTAACGCCCGGGCGGGGGGCGTAAAGACCCAGTACTTC. V gene TRBV20-1 combines with J gene TRBJ2-5; 8 nucleotides agree with TRBD2. Germline assignment: CDR1 DFQATT and CDR2 SNEGSKA (reference sequence). There are 15 residues in the CDR3. V was pared by 4 bases and J by 6 bases, with 13 bases of the junction left unmatched.

This clonotype was found many times. V gene TRBV6-1 combines with J gene TRBJ2-2; no clear D. Germline-derived CDR1 and CDR2 are MNHNS and SASEGT. This CDR3 comprises 13 residues. V was pared by 6 bases and J by 5 bases, with 10 bases between. This CDR3 is CASSQQRTGELFF. CDR3 nucleotides: TGTGCCAGCAGCCAACAGAGAACCGGGGAGCTGTTTTTT.

This chain connects TRBV29-1 to TRBJ2-1; 10 bases are a match to TRBD2. The J segment lost 2 bases and the V segment lost 6 bases, leaving 4 bases of the junction unmatched. Germline V CDR1 and CDR2: SQVTM, ANQGSEA. This CDR3 has 14 residues. The CDR3 bases are TGCAGCGTCCAAACTAGCGGGGCCTACAATGAGCAGTTCTTC. Translated: CSVQTSGAYNEQFF.

This clonotype showed up many times. This chain links TRBV12-3 or TRBV12-4 with TRBJ1-1; D uncertain. The CDR3 runs 14 residues. V was trimmed by 2 bases and J by 1 base, leaving 8 bases between them. The DNA of the CDR3 is TGTGCCAGCAGTTTATATCCAGCGAACACTGAAGCTTTCTTT. The encoded protein is CASSLYPANTEAFF.

On this clonotype: A much larger clone sits a single nucleotide away, making a read error possible. Because the CDR3 is missing its conserved closing phenylalanine or tryptophan, this is likely a read error. The chain links TRBV6-5 to TRBJ2-1; no clear D. Trimming removed 2 bases at V and 9 bases at J, with 14 bases between. The CDR3 sequence is 14 residues long. Looked up from germline, CDR1 is MNHEY and CDR2 is SVGAGI. As DNA, the CDR3 is TGTGCCAGCAGTTACAGACGTTTCGGCGGTGAGCAGTTCCTC. Translation: CASSYRRFGGEQFL.

The chain joins TRBV9 to TRBJ2-7, with 9 bases identical to TRBD2. V was clipped by 4 bases and J by 6 bases; unmatched bases: 8. The CDR3 covers 14 residues. Germline V lookup: CDR1 SGDLS, CDR2 YYNGEE. The CDR3 is CASSSVAGVGEQYF. Here the CDR3 DNA reads TGTGCCAGCAGCTCCGTAGCGGGAGTAGGCGAGCAGTACTTC.

This chain joins TRBV10-1 and TRBJ2-7; D is undetermined. Germline assignment: CDR1 WNHNN and CDR2 SYGVQD (reference sequence). The CDR3 contains 8 residues. CDR3 coding DNA: TGCGGCCTCTACGAGCAGTACTTC. This sequence encodes CGLYEQYF.

The chain employs TRBV6-6 and TRBJ2-7; 12 bases are shared with TRBD2. V lost 6 bases to trimming and J lost 4 bases; unmatched junction nucleotides: 7. Germline V lookup: CDR1 MNHNY, CDR2 SVGAGI (reference sequence). This CDR3 contains 15 residues. This CDR3 is CASRQLAGGSYEQYF. CDR3 DNA sequence: TGTGCCAGCAGACAACTAGCGGGAGGTTCTTACGAGCAGTACTTC.

J is TRBJ2-5 and V is TRBV5-4; D gene ambiguous. Trimming left V 0 bases short and J 1 base short, with 7 bases between. This CDR3 comprises 14 residues. Germline V gene data show CDR1 as SGHNT and CDR2 as YYREEE (reference sequence). CDR3 loop: CASSLGTSQETQYF. The CDR3, as DNA: TGTGCCAGCAGCTTGGGTACTTCCCAAGAGACCCAGTACTTC.

This CDR3 reads CSAGGLAGAGTQYF. In nucleotides, the CDR3 is TGCAGTGCTGGGGGACTAGCGGGAGCGGGGACCCAGTACTTC. The chain carries TRBV20-1 and TRBJ2-5; 14 nucleotides align to TRBD2. Losses at the gene ends were 5 bases for V and 7 bases for J; bases not matched to a gene: 6. Germline CDR1 is DFQATT and CDR2 is SNEGSKA (reference sequence). CDR3 length: 14 amino acids.

This clonotype was observed at least ten times. This sequence joins TRBV12-3 or TRBV12-4 and TRBJ2-3, with TRBD2 as a possible D gene (7 bases). The CDR3 consists of 16 residues. V was cut by 5 bases and J by 5 bases, with 20 bases left in between. CDR3: CASSLRGRGGGDTQYF. The DNA for the CDR3 is TGTGCCAGCAGTCTAAGAGGCAGGGGCGGGGGAGATACGCAGTATTTT.